These T cell receptor beta chains were read from a single sample in a study of blood T cell repertoires in COVID-19. Here immunoSEQ multiplex PCR was the method, and the copy in TCRdb shows in-frame clones only, minus some. Here the sample spans about 100,000 clones, just under 80% being singletons. Sample: peripheral blood. These receptor sequences come from a woman in her sixties or seventies with acute or convalescent COVID-19. CDR3s include the opening cysteine and the closing phenylalanine or tryptophan. The D gene is left open where the match is weak. Only part of the rows carry a size: once, few, many, or a class if the clone is expanded.

size: .
J: TRBJ1-2
V: TRBV7-2
D: TRBD1
CDR3: CASSSGQGPHYGYTF
DNA: TGTGCCAGCAGCTCTGGACAGGGGCCCCACTATGGCTACACCTTC

size: .
J: TRBJ2-3
V: TRBV7-2
D: TRBD1
CDR3: CASSPDRVDTQYF
DNA: TGTGCCAGCAGCCCCGACAGGGTAGATACGCAGTATTTT

size: .
J: TRBJ1-1
V: TRBV19
D: TRBD1
CDR3: CASSSTGGTVAFF
DNA: TGTGCCAGTAGCTCGACAGGGGGCACCGTCGCTTTCTTT

size: .
J: TRBJ1-2
V: TRBV30
D: .
CDR3: CAWRLPGINGYTF
DNA: TGTGCCTGGAGACTCCCAGGTATCAATGGCTACACCTTC

size: .
J: TRBJ1-5
V: TRBV9
D: TRBD1
CDR3: CASSAGTGGALDNQPQHF
DNA: TGTGCCAGCAGCGCGGGGACAGGGGGCGCGTTGGACAATCAGCCCCAGCATTTT

size: .
J: TRBJ2-1
V: TRBV3-1/TRBV3-2
D: TRBD2
CDR3: CASSQDVLAGGRNEQFF
DNA: TGTGCCAGCAGCCAAGATGTTCTAGCGGGGGGTAGGAATGAGCAGTTCTTC

size: .
J: TRBJ2-1
V: TRBV6-5
D: .
CDR3: CASSYGPPLRDEQFF
DNA: TGTGCCAGCAGTTACGGTCCCCCCCTTCGGGATGAGCAGTTCTTC

size: .
J: TRBJ1-5
V: TRBV5-1
D: .
CDR3: CASSLEAGGNQPQHF
DNA: TGCGCCAGCAGCTTAGAAGCGGGGGGCAATCAGCCCCAGCATTTT

size: .
J: TRBJ2-1
V: TRBV21-1
D: .
CDR3: CASSKEFYDAGGLHNEQFF
DNA: TGTGCCAGCAGCAAAGAATTTTATGATGCGGGGGGCCTCCACAATGAGCAGTTCTTC

size: .
J: TRBJ2-1
V: TRBV25-1
D: TRBD2
CDR3: CASTRPAGVNNEQFF
DNA: TGTGCCAGCACCCGCCCAGCGGGGGTTAACAATGAGCAGTTCTTC

size: .
J: TRBJ2-3
V: TRBV29-1
D: TRBD2
CDR3: CSVALGLAGANTQYF
DNA: TGCAGCGTTGCACTCGGACTAGCGGGAGCGAATACGCAGTATTTT

size: .
J: TRBJ2-6
V: TRBV19
D: .
CDR3: CASSIEALSGANVLTF
DNA: TGTGCCAGTAGTATAGAGGCCCTCTCTGGGGCCAACGTCCTGACTTTC

size: once
J: TRBJ1-5
V: TRBV19
D: .
CDR3: CASMTASNQPQHF
DNA: TGTGCCAGTATGACTGCTAGCAATCAGCCCCAGCATTTT

size: .
J: TRBJ2-3
V: TRBV7-2
D: TRBD1
CDR3: CASSSQGQDTQYF
DNA: TGTGCCAGCAGCTCACAGGGGCAAGATACGCAGTATTTT

size: few
J: TRBJ1-2
V: TRBV5-4
D: .
CDR3: CASSTAGRGDYGYTF
DNA: TGTGCCAGCAGCACCGCCGGCAGGGGTGACTACGGCTACACCTTC

size: .
J: TRBJ1-2
V: TRBV5-1
D: TRBD1
CDR3: CASSPGQGAEGYTF
DNA: TGCGCCAGCAGTCCGGGACAGGGGGCAGAAGGCTACACCTTC

size: .
J: TRBJ1-1
V: TRBV7-9
D: .
CDR3: CASSLDRVGEAFF
DNA: TGTGCCAGCAGCTTAGACAGGGTTGGTGAAGCTTTCTTT

size: few
J: TRBJ1-5
V: TRBV19
D: TRBD1
CDR3: CASSHPDRASNQPQHF
DNA: TGTGCCAGTAGCCACCCTGACAGGGCTAGCAATCAGCCCCAGCATTTT

size: .
J: TRBJ2-2
V: TRBV6-5
D: TRBD1
CDR3: CASSWGTGVPPGELFF
DNA: TGTGCCAGCAGTTGGGGGACAGGTGTACCCCCCGGGGAGCTGTTTTTT

size: .
J: TRBJ1-4
V: TRBV7-9
D: TRBD1
CDR3: CASSALTGGDEKLFF
DNA: TGTGCCAGCAGCGCCCTGACAGGGGGAGATGAAAAACTGTTTTTT

size: few
J: TRBJ1-5
V: TRBV30
D: .
CDR3: CAWKGGGIWSNQPQHF
DNA: TGTGCCTGGAAGGGTGGGGGGATTTGGAGCAATCAGCCCCAGCATTTT

size: .
J: TRBJ1-1
V: TRBV14
D: .
CDR3: CASSLRGGSEAFF
DNA: TGTGCCAGCAGCCTCCGGGGGGGCTCTGAAGCTTTCTTT

size: .
J: TRBJ2-3
V: TRBV10-3
D: TRBD2
CDR3: CATVSGGTDTQYF
DNA: TGTGCCACTGTTAGCGGGGGCACAGATACGCAGTATTTT

size: .
J: TRBJ1-5
V: TRBV29-1
D: TRBD1
CDR3: CSARDSNQPQHF
DNA: TGCAGCGCCAGGGACAGTAATCAGCCCCAGCATTTT

size: .
J: TRBJ2-1
V: TRBV30
D: TRBD2
CDR3: CAWKGGLAGGSLYNEQFF
DNA: TGTGCCTGGAAAGGTGGACTAGCGGGGGGTTCCCTCTACAATGAGCAGTTCTTC

size: .
J: TRBJ2-1
V: TRBV6-6
D: TRBD2
CDR3: CASSYQGGGYNEQFF
DNA: TGTGCCAGCAGTTATCAAGGCGGGGGATACAATGAGCAGTTCTTC

size: .
J: TRBJ1-3
V: TRBV28
D: .
CDR3: CASLRGSVGNTIYF
DNA: TGTGCCAGTTTACGGGGGTCGGTTGGAAACACCATATATTTT

size: .
J: TRBJ2-7
V: TRBV9
D: .
CDR3: CASSVGGGTYEQYF
DNA: TGTGCCAGCAGCGTAGGCGGCGGAACCTACGAGCAGTACTTC

size: once
J: TRBJ1-5
V: TRBV19
D: TRBD1
CDR3: CASSIQTGGGNQPQHF
DNA: TGTGCCAGTAGTATACAAACAGGGGGCGGCAATCAGCCCCAGCATTTT

size: .
J: TRBJ1-2
V: TRBV29-1
D: .
CDR3: CSDQGLPNYGYTF
DNA: TGCAGCGACCAGGGATTACCTAACTATGGCTACACCTTC

size: .
J: TRBJ1-1
V: TRBV7-3
D: TRBD1
CDR3: CASSSDRDSEAFF
DNA: TGTGCCAGCAGCTCGGACAGGGACTCTGAAGCTTTCTTT

size: few
J: TRBJ1-1
V: TRBV30
D: TRBD1
CDR3: CAWSSPFRDRERREAFF
DNA: TGTGCCTGGAGTTCCCCTTTCCGGGACAGGGAAAGGAGGGAAGCTTTCTTT

size: .
J: TRBJ1-2
V: TRBV4-3
D: .
CDR3: CASSQDTGMNYGYTF
DNA: TGCGCCAGCAGCCAAGATACGGGAATGAACTATGGCTACACCTTC

size: .
J: TRBJ1-6
V: TRBV7-2
D: TRBD1
CDR3: CASSLQGAPNNSPLHF
DNA: TGTGCCAGCAGCTTACAGGGGGCCCCAAATAATTCACCCCTCCACTTT

size: .
J: TRBJ2-7
V: TRBV6-5
D: .
CDR3: CASRSSYEQYF
DNA: TGTGCCAGCCGCAGCTCCTACGAGCAGTACTTC

size: .
J: TRBJ2-1
V: TRBV18
D: .
CDR3: CASSASGSSDEQFF
DNA: TGTGCCAGCTCAGCCTCCGGGTCCTCGGATGAGCAATTCTTC

size: .
J: TRBJ2-2
V: TRBV7-3
D: TRBD1
CDR3: CASSSGQVAGELFF
DNA: TGTGCCAGCAGCTCTGGACAGGTCGCCGGGGAGCTGTTTTTT

size: .
J: TRBJ2-5
V: TRBV5-1
D: .
CDR3: CASSLAGERQETQYF
DNA: TGCGCCAGCAGCTTGGCCGGGGAACGCCAAGAGACCCAGTACTTC

size: few
J: TRBJ2-7
V: TRBV25-1
D: .
CDR3: CASSEMGGISYEQYF
DNA: TGTGCCAGCAGTGAAATGGGGGGAATATCCTACGAGCAGTACTTC

size: .
J: TRBJ2-3
V: TRBV10-3
D: TRBD1
CDR3: CAISGQGMTDTQYF
DNA: TGTGCCATCAGTGGACAGGGAATGACAGATACGCAGTATTTT

size: many
J: TRBJ1-4
V: TRBV7-9
D: .
CDR3: CASSPSGRDGEKLFF
DNA: TGTGCCAGCAGCCCAAGTGGACGGGATGGTGAAAAACTGTTTTTT

size: .
J: TRBJ1-2
V: TRBV7-6
D: .
CDR3: CASSLAPDRPRGYTF
DNA: TGTGCCAGCAGCTTGGCCCCCGACAGGCCTCGCGGCTACACCTTC